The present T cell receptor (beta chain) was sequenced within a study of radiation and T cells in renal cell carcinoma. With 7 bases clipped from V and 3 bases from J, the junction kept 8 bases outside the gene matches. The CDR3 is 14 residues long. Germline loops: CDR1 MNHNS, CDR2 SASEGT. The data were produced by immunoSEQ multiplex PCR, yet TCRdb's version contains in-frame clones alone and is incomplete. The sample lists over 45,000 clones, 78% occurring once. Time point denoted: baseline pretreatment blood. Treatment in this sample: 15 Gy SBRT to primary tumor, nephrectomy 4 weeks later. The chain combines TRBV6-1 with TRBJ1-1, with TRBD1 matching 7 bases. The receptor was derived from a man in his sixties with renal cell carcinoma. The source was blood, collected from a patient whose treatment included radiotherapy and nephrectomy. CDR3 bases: TGTGCCAGCACATCAGGGGGGTCTGACACTGAAGCTTTCTTT. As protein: CASTSGGSDTEAFF.